Reported below is one T cell receptor (beta chain). Its antigen remains undetermined. Base qualities are not at hand, and no much larger clone is one base apart. The data belong to a study of T cells in tumors after PD-1 blockade (dated by TCRdb to between 2019 and 2020). The study in broad terms: Exclusion criteria were prior checkpoint blockade, use of systemic immunosuppressants, or recent radiotherapy or other anti-cancer therapy within 4 weeks. Patients received pembrolizumab 200 mg every 3 weeks or cemiplimab 350 mg every 2 weeks. While on anti-PD-1 treatment, some of the patients also continued taking daily vismodegib 150 mg. Peripheral blood samples averaged about 110,000 TCR templates (range roughly 21,000-280,000) and 35,000 to 45,000 unique clonotypes. Using site-matched tumors from BCC or SCC patients sampled before and after anti-PD-1 therapy, the study carried out paired single-cell RNA and TCR sequencing. Bulk TCR sequencing was performed on around eleven peripheral blood samples from a handful of patients to compare blood and tumor clonotypes. RECIST version 1.1 was the standard used to evaluate clinical response.

The sample's time point label is to be understood as: before anti-PD-1 therapy. For bulk TCRbeta sequencing, genomic DNA was extracted from tumor biopsies or peripheral blood, and input amounts ranged from roughly 600 ng to 6,004 ng. Every patient had histologically proven advanced or metastatic basal or squamous cell carcinoma and was a poor candidate for surgical resection. Of the ten to twelve patients in the basal cell carcinoma cohort, roughly 8 underwent bulk tumor TCR sequencing. General conclusions and limits of the study: Approximately 41% of the TCR clonotypes from tumors also showed up in blood, and some novel exhausted tumor clones were present in pre-treatment blood, which suggests peripheral recruitment. Where the novel T cell clones came from was not determined, and possible sources could include lymphoid organs or rare unexpanded clones inside the tumor or in the tumor periphery.

The immunoSEQ platform was used to carry out deep TCRbeta sequencing. The paper's processing steps were these. For further analysis, only productive rearrangements were exported out of the immunoSEQ Analyzer. T cell phenotypes were assigned to bulk TCRbeta clonotypes by matching the clonotypes to single-cell RNA+TCR-seq clones with the same TCRbeta sequence. Clone enrichment in tumor was calculated as tumor frequency divided by PBMC frequency from bulk TCR sequencing. TCRs were sorted with GLIPH into specificity groups, meaning clusters of distinct TCRs that share CDR3 motifs and likely recognize common antigens. Here the immuneACCESS table is served through TCRdb, limited to in-frame sequences with V and J called. Missing clones are a known gap in these copies; in checked studies unresolved V genes cover under half, and the rest lacks a known reason. V and J calls and clone size are as listed in that table; D and trimming were resolved from the DNA. In this sample the table shows some 60,000 clones, around 80% of which occur a single time. The ten largest account for over 10% of the sample.

The receptor's source is a human donor with basal cell carcinoma. The starting material was PBMCs, obtained before anti-PD-1 treatment.

The DNA is TGTGCCAGCAGCTTTTGGACAGGGGTCAGCGAGCAGTACTTC. Its protein reads: CASSFWTGVSEQYF. The chain was built from TRBV7-2 and TRBJ2-7, with 9 bases in between that match TRBD1. The CDR3 spans 14 residues, from the cysteine through the phenylalanine. CDR3 DNA only is kept here, 42 bases in frame from base 1. CDR1 SGHTA and CDR2 FQGNSA are derived from the germline V gene. Clipping removes 3 bases from V and 6 bases from J, with 6 as the unmatched junction base count. Outside the CDR3, residues come from the reference TRBV7-2 and TRBJ2-7 proteins, so the full variable domain is: GAGVSQSPSNKVTEKGKDVELRCDPISGHTALYWYRQSLGQGLEFLIYFQGNSAPDKSGLPSDRFSAERTGGSVSTLTIQRTQQEDSAVYLCASSFWTGVSEQYFGPGTRLTVT.